The 2 T cell receptor beta chains below were found in one sample sequenced in a study of T cell responses to AZD1222 COVID-19 vaccine. Clones were read by immunoSEQ multiplex PCR, and TCRdb kept only the in-frame ones, dropping some. The sample includes 80,000 to 100,000 clones, roughly nine tenths of them seen just once. Sequences were derived from peripheral blood, sampled 28 days after the second AZD1222 dose. Receptors were obtained from an adult who received the AZD1222 COVID-19 vaccine.

The chain links TRBV2 to TRBJ1-1; 7 bases align to TRBD1. This CDR3 comprises 13 residues. Germline assignment: CDR1 SNHLY and CDR2 FYNNEI. The junction had 1 base not matched to a gene; V was cut back by 4 bases and J by 2 bases. This chain's CDR3 is CASSGQGNTEAFF. The CDR3 DNA reads as TGTGCCAGCAGTGGACAGGGAAACACTGAAGCTTTCTTT. Supplemented by reference TRBV2 and TRBJ1-1, the full variable domain reads EPEVTQTPSHQVTQMGQEVILRCVPISNHLYFYWYRQILGQKVEFLVSFYNNEISEKSEIFDDQFSVERPDGSNFTLKIRSTKLEDSAMYFCASSGQGNTEAFFGQGTRLTVV.

This clone was seen more than once but under ten times. This sequence joins TRBV6-2 or TRBV6-3 and TRBJ1-1, with a weak D call TRBD1 (5 bases). The V and J ends lost 5 bases and 5 bases respectively, with 15 bases between them. The CDR3 is 14 residues long. The germline CDR1 and CDR2 sequences are MNHEY and SVGEGT. CDR3 amino acids: CASSPGLGWTEAFF. The CDR3 DNA reads as TGTGCCAGCAGTCCGGGACTCGGTTGGACTGAAGCTTTCTTT.